Included here is one T cell receptor beta chain sequence, with context. Germline assignment: CDR1 MNHNS and CDR2 SASEGT. Between the trimmed V and J ends, which lost 1 base and 4 bases, there was a span of 8 bases. This CDR3 is 14 amino acids long. The data were taken from a study of cytomegalovirus exposure and HLA in healthy donors. The PCR had 60 Vbeta and 13 Jbeta primers. The assay was immunoSEQ multiplex PCR, and TCRdb's table has in-frame clones only and misses some. The sample holds 150,000 to 200,000 clones, over 60% seen once. The receptor was derived from a woman in her twenties or thirties in good health and CMV-seronegative. The source material was PBMCs. The chain carries TRBV6-1 and TRBJ2-4; perhaps TRBD2 as D (6 bases). The DNA for the CDR3 is TGTGCCAGCAGTGAAGGGGGGAGGAAAAACATTCAGTACTTC. Translating it yields CASSEGGRKNIQYF.